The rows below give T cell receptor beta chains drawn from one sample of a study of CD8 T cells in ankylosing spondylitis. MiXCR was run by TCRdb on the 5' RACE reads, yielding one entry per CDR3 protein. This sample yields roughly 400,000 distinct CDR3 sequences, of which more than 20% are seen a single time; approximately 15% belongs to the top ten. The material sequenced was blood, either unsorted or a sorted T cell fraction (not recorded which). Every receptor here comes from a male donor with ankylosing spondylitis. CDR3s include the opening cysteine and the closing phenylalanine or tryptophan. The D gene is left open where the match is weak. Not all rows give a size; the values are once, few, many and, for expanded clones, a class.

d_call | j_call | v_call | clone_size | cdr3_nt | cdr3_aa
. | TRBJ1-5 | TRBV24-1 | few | TGTGCCACCAGTGATTTGACCGACAATCAGCCCCAGCATTTT | CATSDLTDNQPQHF
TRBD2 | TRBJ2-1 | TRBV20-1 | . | TGCAGTGCTGGGACTAACTCCTACAATGAGCAGTTCTTC | CSAGTNSYNEQFF
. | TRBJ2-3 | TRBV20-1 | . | TGCAGTGCTAGACGATTCACAGATACGCAGTATTTT | CSARRFTDTQYF
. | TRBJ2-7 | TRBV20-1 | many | TGCAGTGCTAGTGCCAGGGCCGACTACGAGCAGTACTTC | CSASARADYEQYF
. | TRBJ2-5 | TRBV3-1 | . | TGTGCCAGCAGCCTAAGAGGTAGCGGAGGGGAGACCCAGTACTTC | CASSLRGSGGETQYF
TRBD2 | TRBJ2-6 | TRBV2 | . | TGTGCCGGGGGTCGGACTAGGGCTTCTGGGGCCAACGTCCTGACTTTC | CAGGRTRASGANVLTF
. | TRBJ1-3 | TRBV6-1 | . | TGTGCCAGCAGGAGGGGTCGTCTGAGCACCATATATTTT | CASRRGRLSTIYF
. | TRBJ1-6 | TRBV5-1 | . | TGCGCCAGCAGCTTCCGGCAGAGGGGGAATTCACCCCTCCACTTT | CASSFRQRGNSPLHF
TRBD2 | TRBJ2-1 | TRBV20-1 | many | TGCAGTGCTCAACCCGGACTAGCGGGAGGGCCGTACTACAATGAGCAGTTCTTC | CSAQPGLAGGPYYNEQFF
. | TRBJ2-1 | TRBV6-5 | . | TGTGCCAGCAGTTTGAAGACAGCTACAGTCAGTGAGCAGTTCTTC | CASSLKTATVSEQFF
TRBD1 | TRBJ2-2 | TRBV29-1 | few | TGCAGCGTAGAGGGACAGGGTCGCACCGGGGAGCTGTTTTTT | CSVEGQGRTGELFF
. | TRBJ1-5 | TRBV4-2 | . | TGTGCCAGCAGCCAAACTTTCGGGTTGGCAGTGGGTAATCAGCCCCAGCATTTT | CASSQTFGLAVGNQPQHF
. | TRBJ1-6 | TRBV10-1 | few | TGCGCCAGCAGTGACGGCGGAATTTTCGACTCACCCCTCCACTTT | CASSDGGIFDSPLHF
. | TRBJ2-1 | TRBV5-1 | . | TGCGCCAGCTCGAATGGGCCAGGCGACAATGAGCAGTTCTTC | CASSNGPGDNEQFF
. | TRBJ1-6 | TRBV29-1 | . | TGCAGCGTTGAGTTGGCTGCCAATTCACCCCTCCACTTT | CSVELAANSPLHF
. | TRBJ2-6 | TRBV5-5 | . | TGTGCCAGCAGCTTGGGGATGCACTCTGGGGCCAACGTCCTGACTTTC | CASSLGMHSGANVLTF
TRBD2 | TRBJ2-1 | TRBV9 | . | TGTGCCAGCAGCTTCTACCCTGGGGAGGGCGATGAGCAGTTCTTC | CASSFYPGEGDEQFF
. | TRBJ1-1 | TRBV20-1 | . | TGCAGTGCCGGCGCCGAGGCAGAAAAAGCTTTCTTT | CSAGAEAEKAFF
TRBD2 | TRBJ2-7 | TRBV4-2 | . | TGTGCCAGCAGCCAGGAAATAGCGGGACCCTCCTACGAGCAGTACTTC | CASSQEIAGPSYEQYF
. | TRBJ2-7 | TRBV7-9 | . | TGTGCCAGCAGCGTCTCCGGGACACCTTCCTACGAGCAGTACTTC | CASSVSGTPSYEQYF
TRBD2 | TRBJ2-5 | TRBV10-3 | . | TGTGCCATTAGAGATCGGCTAGCGGAAGAGACCCAGTACTTC | CAIRDRLAEETQYF
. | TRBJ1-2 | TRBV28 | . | TGTGCCAGCAGTTTCGGACTGCTGGGTAATGGCTACACCTTC | CASSFGLLGNGYTF
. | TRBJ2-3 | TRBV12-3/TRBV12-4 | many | TGTGCCAGCAGATATAGAGCGGAAACAGATACGCAGTATTTT | CASRYRAETDTQYF
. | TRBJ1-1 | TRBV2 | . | TGTGCCAGCAGTGTCTGGGGGAGAGAGGACACTGAAGCTTTCTTT | CASSVWGREDTEAFF
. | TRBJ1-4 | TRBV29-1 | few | TGCAGCGTTTTTCTTTTGGGGCGATATTCTGAAAAACTGTTTTTT | CSVFLLGRYSEKLFF
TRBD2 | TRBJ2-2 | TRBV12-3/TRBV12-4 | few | TGTGCCAGCAGTGCAAATAGCGGGAGTACCGGGGAGCTGTTTTTT | CASSANSGSTGELFF
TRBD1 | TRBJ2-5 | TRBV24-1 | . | TGTGCCACCAGTGGCCTCCGGCCCCCGGGACAGGAAGAGACCCAGTACTTC | CATSGLRPPGQEETQYF
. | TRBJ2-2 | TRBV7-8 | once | TGTGCCGGTCCCAGGGGGGACACCGGGGAGCTGTTTTTT | CAGPRGDTGELFF
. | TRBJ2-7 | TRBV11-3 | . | TGTGCCAGCAGCTTTAGGGAGTCCTCCTACGAGCAGTACTTC | CASSFRESSYEQYF
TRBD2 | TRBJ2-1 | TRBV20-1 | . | TGCAGTGCTAGCCCAGGACTAGCGGGCAACAATGAGCAGTTCTTC | CSASPGLAGNNEQFF
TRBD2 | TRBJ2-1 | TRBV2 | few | TGTGCCAGCAGTGATAGGACTAGCGGGAACAATGAGCAGTTCTTC | CASSDRTSGNNEQFF
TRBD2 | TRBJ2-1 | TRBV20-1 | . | TGCAGTGCTGGGACTAGCGGGAGGGCCTCCTACAATGAGCAGTTCTTC | CSAGTSGRASYNEQFF
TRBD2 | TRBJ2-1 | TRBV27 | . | TGTGCCAGCAGTTCCATCCCCCGACTAGCAAGGTTCTTC | CASSSIPRLARFF
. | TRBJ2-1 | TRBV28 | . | TGTGCCAGCACCAAACGGGCGGGGACAGATGAGCAGTTCTTC | CASTKRAGTDEQFF
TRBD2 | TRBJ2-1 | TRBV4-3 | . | TGCGCCAGCAGCCAAGATGCAGCGGGAGGCGGTCTTAATGAGCAGTTCTTC | CASSQDAAGGGLNEQFF
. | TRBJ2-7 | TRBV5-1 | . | TGCGCCAGCAGCTTCTTGGACACCTCCTACGAGCAGTACTTC | CASSFLDTSYEQYF
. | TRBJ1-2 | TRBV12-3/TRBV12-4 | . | TGTGCCAGCAGTTCCGGACGGCATAACTATGGCTACACCTTC | CASSSGRHNYGYTF
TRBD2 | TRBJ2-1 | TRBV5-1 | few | TGCGCCAGCAGCTGGTCCGGACTAGCCAACGATGAGCAGTTCTTC | CASSWSGLANDEQFF
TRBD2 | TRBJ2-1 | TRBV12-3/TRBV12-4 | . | TGTGCCAGCAGGCTAGCGGCTAGGAACAATGAGCAGTTCTTC | CASRLAARNNEQFF
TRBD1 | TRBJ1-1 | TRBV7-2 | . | TGTGCCAGCAGCCTACCAACCGGACAGGGGGTTGGAGCTTTCTTT | CASSLPTGQGVGAFF
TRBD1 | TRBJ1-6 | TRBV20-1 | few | TGCAGTGCTAGTGGGACAGTTAATTCACCCCTCCACTTT | CSASGTVNSPLHF
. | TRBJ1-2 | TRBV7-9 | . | TGTGCCAGCAGCTTTTTCGGGAGCTATGGCTACACCTTC | CASSFFGSYGYTF
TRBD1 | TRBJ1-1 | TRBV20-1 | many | TGCAGTGCTAGAGATCTGTTGACAGGGTGGTCTGAAGCTTTCTTT | CSARDLLTGWSEAFF
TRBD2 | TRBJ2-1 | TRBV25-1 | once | TGTGCCAGCAGTGAATGGGGACTAGCGGGGATAGGGGAGCAGTTCTTC | CASSEWGLAGIGEQFF
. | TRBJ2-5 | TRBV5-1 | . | TGCGCCAGCAGCTTGGCTGGGCCCAACCAAGAGACCCAGTACTTC | CASSLAGPNQETQYF
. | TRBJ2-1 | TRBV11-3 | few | TGTGCCAGCAGCTTAGTAGGGACGACTTACAATGAGCAGTTCTTC | CASSLVGTTYNEQFF
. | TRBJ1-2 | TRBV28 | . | TGTGCCATTCTCAGGGGAGTAGGAGTGAAAGGCTACACCTTC | CAILRGVGVKGYTF
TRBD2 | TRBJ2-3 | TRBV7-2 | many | TGTGCCAGCAGCTTAGGAGCGGGAGGGTGGGCAGATACGCAGTATTTT | CASSLGAGGWADTQYF
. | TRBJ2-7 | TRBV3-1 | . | TGTGCCAGCAGCCTCCACGGACAATACGAGCAGTACTTC | CASSLHGQYEQYF
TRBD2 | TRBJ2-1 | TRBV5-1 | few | TGCGCCAGCAGCCGGACTAGCGGGCGGGCGGGTATCAATGAGCAGTTCTTC | CASSRTSGRAGINEQFF
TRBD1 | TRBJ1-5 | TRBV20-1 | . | TGCAGTGTCAGAGAATGGACAGGGCGGTCTCAGCCCCAGCATTTT | CSVREWTGRSQPQHF
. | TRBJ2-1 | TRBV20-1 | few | TGCAGTGCTAGCTCGACCCGGAGTGAGCAGTTCTTC | CSASSTRSEQFF
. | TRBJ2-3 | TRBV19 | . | TGTGCCAGTAGTCTGAACAGGAAGCCCACAGATACGCAGTATTTT | CASSLNRKPTDTQYF
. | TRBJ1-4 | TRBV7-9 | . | TGTGCCAGCAGCTTGGCGGCGGAAAATGAAAAACTGTTTTTT | CASSLAAENEKLFF
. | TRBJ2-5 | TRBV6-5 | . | TGTGCCAGCAGTTACCGGCTTGAAGAGACCCAGTACTTC | CASSYRLEETQYF
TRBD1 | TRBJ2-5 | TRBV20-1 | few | TGCAGTGCTAGGTGGGACAGGGGAACGGAGACCCAGTACTTC | CSARWDRGTETQYF
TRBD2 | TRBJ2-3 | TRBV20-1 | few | TGCAGTGCTAGGACTGGACTAGCGGGAGCAGATACGCAGTATTTT | CSARTGLAGADTQYF
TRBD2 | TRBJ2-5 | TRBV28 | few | TGTGCCAGCAGTTCTGGGGGGGGAGAGACCCAGTACTTC | CASSSGGGETQYF
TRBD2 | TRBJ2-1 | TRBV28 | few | TGTGCCAGCAGGGCCGGGAGGGCCGATAAGGGGTACAATGAGCAGTTCTTC | CASRAGRADKGYNEQFF